Reported below is one T cell receptor beta chain. One end of the junction varies from germline; a read error may be responsible. The source of the sample is a study of blood T cell repertoires in COVID-19. The CDR3 length is 13 residues. Germline assignment: CDR1 SGHTA and CDR2 FQGTGA. Method: immunoSEQ multiplex PCR; TCRdb's copy keeps in-frame clones and lacks some. The sample records some 200,000 clones, 75% to 80% being singletons. The origin of this receptor is a woman between 45 and 60 years old with active or convalescent COVID-19. Input material: peripheral blood. This chain uses TRBV7-3 with TRBJ2-1; 8 bases are shared with TRBD2. CDR3 protein: CASSITSGNEQFF. The CDR3 region has the DNA TGTGCCAGCAGCATAACTAGCGGCAATGAGCAGTTCTTC.